These 29 T cell receptor beta chains were all obtained from the same sample, sequenced in a study of CD8+CD57+ T cells in acquired aplastic anemia (dated by TCRdb to the late 2010s). Reads for this sample came from an Illumina HiSeq 2000. Genomic DNA served as template for TCR beta VDJ combination and CDR3 sequence profiling. TCRdb passed the public sequencing reads through fastp at Q25 and MiXCR, retaining productive beta sequences. Rows are unified per CDR3 protein, each entry keeping the most common DNA and genes. This sample comprises 200,000 to 250,000 distinct CDR3 sequences, approximately 60% of them detected only once. Clones ranked in the top ten supply over 25% of the sample. The specimen was sorted CD4+, CD8+, or CD8+CD57+ T cells (not recorded which) from PBMCs. The receptors here all came from a human donor in good health.

This clonotype was picked up a small number of times. This chain links TRBV2 with TRBJ1-2, with D maybe TRBD1 (6 bases). Germline loops: CDR1 SNHLY, CDR2 FYNNEI. V lost 4 bases and J lost 2, with 14 bases in between. The CDR3 extends over 15 amino acids. The CDR3 loop reads CASSASGGGNYGYTF. CDR3 DNA sequence: TGTGCCAGCAGTGCCTCCGGAGGGGGGAACTATGGCTACACCTTC.

The chain carries TRBV2 and TRBJ1-6; TRBD1 agrees at 7 bases. Per the germline V gene, CDR1 is SNHLY and CDR2 is FYNNEI. The V segment lost 4 bases and the J segment 10 bases; nucleotides outside the gene matches: 7. The CDR3 consists of 14 residues. This CDR3 reads CASSVETGLSPLHF. The CDR3 coding sequence is TGTGCCAGCAGTGTAGAGACAGGGTTATCACCCCTCCACTTT.

This clonotype was recorded once. Since a much larger clone is just one base distant, this may be a read error. This likely comes from a read error, as the CDR3 has no conserved phenylalanine or tryptophan at its end. This chain connects TRBV27 to TRBJ2-7; 9 bases fit TRBD1. This CDR3 comprises 14 residues. V shed 5 bases, J shed 6 bases, and the junction held 8 bases outside the gene matches. The V gene's germline CDR1 is MNHEY and CDR2 SMNVEV (reference sequence). DNA for the CDR3: TGTGCCAGCAGTCCGGGACAGGGTCTCGTCGAGCAGTACCTC. It is translated as CASSPGQGLVEQYL.

The CDR3 here is CATSADRGGANVLTF. In nucleotides, the CDR3 is TGTGCCACCAGCGCAGACAGGGGTGGGGCCAACGTCCTGACTTTC. The J gene is TRBJ2-6, the V gene TRBV15, with 8 bases lining up with TRBD1. After removal of 5 bases from V and 3 bases from J, the junction contained 3 bases not matched to a gene. This CDR3 comprises 15 residues. Germline V gene sequence: CDR1 LNHNV, CDR2 YYDKDF (reference sequence).

The rearrangement joins TRBV7-8 to TRBJ2-5, with D maybe TRBD2 (5 bases). V was cut by 3 bases and J by 7 bases, with 12 bases left in between. There are 13 residues in the CDR3. Germline-derived CDR1 and CDR2 are SGHVS and FQNEAQ. The CDR3 here is CASSFGGGGTQYF. The CDR3 DNA reads TGTGCCAGCAGCTTTGGCGGCGGAGGGACCCAGTACTTC.

This chain's CDR3 is CASSVASDPSYGYTF. CDR3 coding DNA: TGTGCCAGCAGCGTAGCCTCAGATCCGAGCTATGGCTACACCTTC. V and J are TRBV9 and TRBJ1-2; D is uncertain. CDR3 length: 15 amino acids. V was pared by 0 bases and J by 4 bases, with 13 bases between. Germline CDR1 is SGDLS and CDR2 is YYNGEE. The full variable domain, completed using reference TRBV9 and TRBJ1-2, is DSGVTQTPKHLITATGQRVTLRCSPRSGDLSVYWYQQSLDQGLQFLIQYYNGEERAKGNILERFSAQQFPDLHSELNLSSLELGDSALYFCASSVASDPSYGYTFGSGTRLTVV.

The chain joins TRBV4-1 to TRBJ2-5; D is possibly TRBD2 (5 bases). Judging by the DNA end, TRBJ2-7 fits better; the J call may be wrong. This CDR3 spans 13 amino acids. Germline CDR1 MGHRA, CDR2 YSYEKL. For the CDR3, the DNA is TGCGCCAGCAGCAACTCACTAGGATACGAGCAGTACTTC. Translating gives CASSNSLGYEQYF.

This clonotype came up a few times. V is TRBV20-1 and J is TRBJ2-3; D gene unclear. Deletions cut 7 bases from V and 0 bases from J, with 8 bases between. The CDR3 has 12 residues. The germline V gene encodes CDR1 DFQATT and CDR2 SNEGSKA (reference sequence). CDR3 nucleotide sequence: TGCAGTGATATGGGGAGCACAGATACGCAGTATTTT. It yields the protein CSDMGSTDTQYF.

The chain has TRBV7-9 and TRBJ2-3, with 11 bases fitting TRBD2. Germline V gives CDR1 SEHNR, CDR2 FQNEAQ (reference sequence). The CDR3 covers 15 residues. J lost 6 bases, V lost 5 bases, and 7 bases had no gene match. For the CDR3, the DNA is TGTGCCAGCAGCCCGCGACTAGCGGGACAGGATACGCAGTATTTT. Amino acids: CASSPRLAGQDTQYF.

The V and J genes are TRBV7-2 and TRBJ2-7; D unclear. This CDR3 is built from 15 residues. V lost 2 bases to trimming and J lost 2 bases, with 13 bases between them. Germline V gives CDR1 SGHTA, CDR2 FQGNSA. The CDR3 protein is CASSLMQQPPYEQYF. The CDR3, as DNA: TGTGCCAGCAGCTTAATGCAGCAACCGCCCTACGAGCAGTACTTC.

Details on this clonotype: At one boundary the junction diverges from the germline segment, which might be a read error. V is TRBV7-2 and J is TRBJ1-6; TRBD1 matches 11 bases. CDR1 SGHTA and CDR2 FQGNSA come from the germline V gene. The CDR3 runs to 15 residues. DNA for the CDR3: TGTGCCAGCAGCCCGGGACAGGGGGTTAATTCACTCCTCCACTTT. Its protein is CASSPGQGVNSLLHF.

The V call is TRBV5-4, the J call TRBJ1-2; D remains ambiguous. This CDR3 has 14 amino acids. The germline V gene has CDR1 SGHNT and CDR2 YYREEE (reference sequence). V was cut by 2 bases and J by 3 bases, with 11 bases left in between. The CDR3 region has the DNA TGTGCCAGCAGCTTTGGGGATCTGGACTATGGCTACACCTTC. Amino acid sequence: CASSFGDLDYGYTF.

This chain joins TRBV12-3 or TRBV12-4 and TRBJ2-3, with a tentative D call TRBD2 (5 bases). The CDR3 runs 13 residues. Deletions cut 3 bases from V and 4 bases from J, with 8 bases between. The CDR3 sequence is CASSLDFPDTQYF. The CDR3 DNA reads as TGTGCCAGCAGTTTGGACTTTCCAGATACGCAGTATTTT.

V is TRBV7-9 and J is TRBJ2-7; 13 nucleotides line up with TRBD2. Trimming at V came to 0 bases and at J to 0 bases, leaving 8 bases not matched to a gene. Germline V lookup: CDR1 SEHNR, CDR2 FQNEAQ (reference sequence). CDR3 size: 19 residues. For the CDR3, the DNA is TGTGCCAGCAGCTTAGCCCGCTTGGGACTAGCGGGACCCTCCTACGAGCAGTACTTC. This translates into CASSLARLGLAGPSYEQYF. Together with reference TRBV7-9 and TRBJ2-7, the CDR3 gives the full variable domain: DTGVSQNPRHKITKRGQNVTFRCDPISEHNRLYWYRQTLGQGPEFLTYFQNEAQLEKSRLLSDRFSAERPKGSFSTLEIQRTEQGDSAMYLCASSLARLGLAGPSYEQYFGPGTRLTVT.

There are a few counts of this clonotype. CDR3 nucleotides: TGTGCCAGCAGCCCTAGCGACGCTTACGAGCAGTACTTC. This codes for CASSPSDAYEQYF. The chain uses TRBV5-4 and TRBJ2-7; D is possibly TRBD2 (6 bases). The germline V and J ends were trimmed by 4 bases and 4 bases, with 12 bases remaining between them. CDR3 length equals 13 residues. Germline CDR1 is SGHNT and CDR2 is YYREEE (reference sequence).

This clonotype was seen repeatedly, ten times or more. V gene TRBV7-9 combines with J gene TRBJ2-7, with D uncertain. The CDR3 consists of 13 residues. Germline CDR1 reads SEHNR; CDR2 reads FQNEAQ (reference sequence). The V end was cut by 3 bases, the J end by 2 bases, with 8 bases between. CDR3 bases: TGTGCCAGCAGCTTCACAGAAACCTACGAGCAGTACTTC. It encodes CASSFTETYEQYF.

In this sample, this clonotype turned up many times. The chain couples TRBV29-1 to TRBJ2-1; TRBD2 aligns across 12 bases. Germline V lookup: CDR1 SQVTM, CDR2 ANQGSEA. The ends lost 2 bases at V and 6 bases at J; junction bases unmatched: 8. CDR3 size: 16 residues. This chain's CDR3 is CSVETPGLAGFNEQFF. CDR3 DNA sequence: TGCAGCGTTGAAACCCCCGGACTAGCGGGGTTCAATGAGCAGTTCTTC.

The V and J genes are TRBV7-9 and TRBJ2-4; 13 bases are a match to TRBD2. CDR1 and CDR2 (germline): SEHNR, FQNEAQ (reference sequence). This CDR3 spans 18 amino acids. The V gene end was trimmed by 0 bases and the J gene end by 1 base; junction bases not matched to a gene: 3. The CDR3 DNA reads TGTGCCAGCAGCTTAGCACTAGCGGGAGGGCCGGCCAAAAACATTCAGTACTTC. This gives the protein CASSLALAGGPAKNIQYF.

This clonotype was recorded a few times. This chain links TRBV20-1 with TRBJ1-1, with unresolved D. CDR1 and CDR2 from the germline V gene are DFQATT and SNEGSKA (reference sequence). Trimming shortened V by 4 bases and J by 1 base, and 7 bases separated the two germline ends. The CDR3 is 12 amino acids. The chain's CDR3 is CSAMGENTEAFF. The CDR3 coding sequence is TGCAGTGCTATGGGTGAGAACACTGAAGCTTTCTTT.

This chain links TRBV19 with TRBJ1-1; a possible D gene is TRBD1 (5 bases). The V gene lost 4 bases and the J gene lost 3 bases, with 12 bases spanning the gap. The CDR3 loop spans 14 amino acids. Germline loops: CDR1 LNHDA, CDR2 SQIVND (reference sequence). The CDR3 protein is CASSNRQIYTEAFF. The CDR3 DNA follows: TGTGCCAGTAGTAACCGACAGATTTACACTGAAGCTTTCTTT.

This clonotype appeared once. This chain links TRBV6-5 with TRBJ2-7; D is perhaps TRBD2 (6 bases). The CDR3 is made up of 14 amino acids. Germline V gene sequence: CDR1 MNHEY, CDR2 SVGAGI. The V end was cut by 6 bases, the J end by 3 bases, with 15 bases between. The CDR3 loop is CASSKVSRDYEQYF. The CDR3 DNA follows: TGTGCCAGCAGCAAGGTATCGCGGGACTACGAGCAGTACTTC.

This chain connects TRBV5-1 to TRBJ1-1; weak D call: TRBD1 (6 bases). Trimming cost V 6 bases and J 3 bases, with 15 bases left between them. CDR1 and CDR2 (germline): SGHRS, YFSETQ. The CDR3 loop spans 14 amino acids. CDR3 sequence: CASTEGGGHTEAFF. DNA for the CDR3: TGCGCCAGCACTGAGGGAGGGGGTCACACTGAAGCTTTCTTT.

A few counts support this clonotype. This chain joins TRBV20-1 and TRBJ2-7, with 12 positions matching TRBD1. The CDR3 runs 13 residues. V shed 6 bases, J shed 9 bases, and the junction held 9 bases outside the gene matches. In germline, CDR1 is DFQATT, CDR2 SNEGSKA (reference sequence). The CDR3 is CSARDRGRMVQYF. CDR3 DNA sequence: TGCAGTGCGAGGGACAGGGGGCGCATGGTGCAGTACTTC.

This clonotype was picked up one time. The V and J genes are TRBV2 and TRBJ2-1; D is uncertain. V lost 6 bases and J 4 bases, leaving 16 bases between the germline ends. The CDR3 length is 15 residues. Germline values: CDR1 SNHLY, CDR2 FYNNEI. CDR3 region: CASSAIETEYNEQFF. The CDR3 bases are TGTGCCAGCAGCGCAATCGAAACGGAGTACAATGAGCAGTTCTTC.

J is TRBJ2-5 and V is TRBV2; D is unclear. The V end lost 7 bases, the J end lost 5 bases, and 14 bases lay between the germline ends. CDR1 and CDR2 (germline): SNHLY, FYNNEI. The CDR3 sequence is 13 residues long. CDR3 amino acids: CASTGGVGETQYF. The CDR3 bases are TGTGCCAGCACGGGTGGGGTAGGGGAGACCCAGTACTTC.

The V and J genes are TRBV24-1 and TRBJ2-2, with 13 bases that match TRBD2. The CDR3 runs to 16 residues. J was trimmed by 3 bases and V by 3 bases; bases with no gene match: 0. Germline assignment: CDR1 KGHDR and CDR2 SFDVKD. The CDR3 loop is CATSDGLAGDTGELFF. The CDR3 coding sequence is TGTGCCACCAGTGATGGACTAGCGGGGGACACCGGGGAGCTGTTTTTT.

The CDR3, as DNA: TGCAGTGCTAGTACCCCGAGGACAGGGGGCGAGCAGTACTTC. Translating it yields CSASTPRTGGEQYF. V usage is TRBV20-1 and J usage is TRBJ2-7, with 10 bases matching TRBD1. This CDR3 is 14 amino acids long. V shed 3 bases, J shed 6 bases, and the junction held 8 bases outside the gene matches. Looked up from germline, CDR1 is DFQATT and CDR2 is SNEGSKA (reference sequence).

The chain has TRBV12-3 or TRBV12-4 and TRBJ2-1; 10 bases match TRBD2. The CDR3 is 14 residues long. Trimming removed 3 bases from V and 7 bases from J; junction bases left unmatched: 3. The CDR3 bases are TGTGCCAGCAGTTTGTCTAGCGGGAGTAATGAGCAGTTCTTC. Amino acid sequence: CASSLSSGSNEQFF.

Only one count was recorded for this clonotype. V gene TRBV12-3 or TRBV12-4 combines with J gene TRBJ2-7; D remains unclear. Trimming stripped 5 bases from V and 3 bases from J, with 8 bases between. The length of the CDR3 is 12 residues. The DNA for the CDR3 is TGTGCCAGCAGTGACCAGGTCTACGAGCAGTACTTC. Protein sequence: CASSDQVYEQYF.